This TCR beta chain derives from a study of blood T cells in healthy people across ages. This CDR3 contains 12 residues. Germline values: CDR1 KGHSH, CDR2 LQKENI. With a J-beta primer mix and a sample-barcoded 5' primer, a second PCR ran about 7 to 12 cycles. There were at least 2.5 million CDR3-containing paired-end reads obtained from each sample. TCRdb reanalysed the 5' RACE reads using MiXCR and keeps one entry per CDR3 protein. The data hold about 1,500,000 distinct CDR3 sequences, with approximately 28% observed a single time. Peripheral blood samples of roughly 9.9 milliliters were drawn from each donor.

Sequencing input: blood. The TCR originated in a woman aged 25-40 years in good health. The chain couples TRBV18 to TRBJ2-1; D ambiguous. Near its end, the DNA agrees better with TRBJ2-7, so the J call may be wrong. This CDR3 reads CASSVTLFEQYF. The CDR3 nucleotides read TGTGCCAGCTCAGTGACCCTCTTTGAGCAGTACTTC.